The TCR beta chain under discussion was sequenced for a study of blood T cell repertoires in COVID-19. Study-wide background: The origin of the acute and convalescent COVID-19 samples was the United States, Italy and Spain. From T cells, B-cell-depleted T cells, or PBMCs came the material, which was cDNA or gDNA.

Participant ages covered about 18 to 95 years across approximately 25 US areas. Authors' data handling: Quantification of nucleated cells was approximated via reference gene primer amplification. Produced via immunoSEQ multiplex PCR; TCRdb's table is partial and in-frame only. That table furnishes V, J and clone size, whereas the DNA furnished D and trimming. Here the sample spans about 260,000 clones, roughly 80% being singletons. This clone has only a few counts. The sample taken for sequencing was PBMCs or T cells enriched from blood (not recorded which). The receptor was isolated from a young man with acute COVID-19.

CDR3 in DNA: TGTGCCAGCAAGGCGGGGGGCCGCACCGGGGAGCTGTTTTTT. This encodes CASKAGGRTGELFF. V usage is TRBV2 and J usage is TRBJ2-2; 8 bases are shared with TRBD2. This CDR3 spans 14 amino acids. Losses at the gene ends were 7 bases for V and 4 bases for J; bases not matched to a gene: 5. Germline V CDR1 and CDR2: SNHLY, FYNNEI.